The T cell receptor beta chain under discussion was sequenced for a study of blood T cell repertoires in COVID-19. This clone was counted a few times. The germline V gene encodes CDR1 SNHLY and CDR2 FYNNEI. The junction had 8 bases not matched to a gene; V was cut back by 3 bases and J by 12 bases. The CDR3 has 16 residues. The participants were between about 18 and 90 years old and came from some 23 US areas. What the recovered Cohort 3 donors had was two negative PCRs, clearance, or symptom resolution. Measured with immunoSEQ multiplex PCR; TCRdb has only the in-frame clones, and not every one. The sample yields about 170,000 clones, around four fifths seen once.

The rearrangement joins TRBV2 to TRBJ2-1; TRBD2 matches at 16 bases. The sequenced sample consisted of PBMCs or T cells enriched from blood (not recorded which). This TCR was sampled from a woman aged 50 to 65 who had recovered from COVID-19. As DNA, the CDR3 is TGTGCCAGCAGTGATTCGGGACTAGCGGGAGGGTCGCCGCAGTTCTTC. Translated: CASSDSGLAGGSPQFF.